This record concerns one T cell receptor (beta chain) sequence. At the DNA level, this CDR3 is encoded by other sequences in the same sample as well. These data are taken from a study of blood T cell repertoires in COVID-19. Turning to the study itself: PBMCs, B-cell-depleted T cells, or T cells provided the cDNA or gDNA that made up the material.

The protocol was immunoSEQ multiplex PCR, while the TCRdb copy is restricted to in-frame clones and leaves out a portion. The sample has under 200,000 clones, around 85% seen once. CDR1 is MNHEY, CDR2 SVGEGT, per germline. V was clipped by 4 bases and J by 0 bases, with 9 bases between them. This CDR3 has 15 amino acids. Cohort placement rested on clinical history that participants reported themselves. This TCR derives from a woman in her 40s with acute COVID-19. Sequencing used PBMCs or T cells enriched from blood (not recorded which). V gene TRBV6-2 or TRBV6-3 combines with J gene TRBJ1-4; D call uncertain. CDR3 region: CASSSGGATNEKLFF. DNA of the CDR3: TGTGCCAGCAGTTCCGGAGGAGCAACTAATGAAAAACTGTTTTTT.